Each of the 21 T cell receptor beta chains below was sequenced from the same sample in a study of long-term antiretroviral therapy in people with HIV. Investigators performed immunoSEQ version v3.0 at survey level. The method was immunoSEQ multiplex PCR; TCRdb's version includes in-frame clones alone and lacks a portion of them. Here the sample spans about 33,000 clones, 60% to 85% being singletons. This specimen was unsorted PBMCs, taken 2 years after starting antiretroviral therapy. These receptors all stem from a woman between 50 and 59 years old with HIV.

The DNA of the CDR3 is TGTGCCAGTAGTATGCAGGGCGGCCTTCGCTACAATGAGCAGTTCTTC. It translates to CASSMQGGLRYNEQFF. The chain links TRBV19 to TRBJ2-1, with TRBD1 as a possible D gene (5 bases). The CDR3 totals 16 residues. The germline V gene has CDR1 LNHDA and CDR2 SQIVND (reference sequence). Trimming removed 3 bases from V and 3 bases from J, with 15 bases in between.

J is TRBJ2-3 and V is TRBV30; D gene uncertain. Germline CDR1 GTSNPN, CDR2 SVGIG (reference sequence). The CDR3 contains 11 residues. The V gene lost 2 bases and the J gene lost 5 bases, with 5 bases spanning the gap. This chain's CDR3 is CAWSQQDTQYF. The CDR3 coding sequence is TGTGCCTGGAGTCAGCAAGATACGCAGTATTTT.

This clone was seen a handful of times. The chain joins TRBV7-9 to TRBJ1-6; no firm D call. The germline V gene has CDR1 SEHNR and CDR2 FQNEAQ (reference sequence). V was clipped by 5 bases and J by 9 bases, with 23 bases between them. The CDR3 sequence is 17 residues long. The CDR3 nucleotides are TGTGCCAGCAGCGCTCTCGAATGGATGGAGAATCGTTCACCCCTCCACTTT. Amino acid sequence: CASSALEWMENRSPLHF.

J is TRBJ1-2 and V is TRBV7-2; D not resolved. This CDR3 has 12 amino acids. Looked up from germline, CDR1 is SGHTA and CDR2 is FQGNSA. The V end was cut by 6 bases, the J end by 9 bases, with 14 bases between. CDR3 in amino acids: CASSLPGVSYTF. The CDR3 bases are TGTGCCAGCAGTCTGCCCGGGGTCAGCTACACCTTC.

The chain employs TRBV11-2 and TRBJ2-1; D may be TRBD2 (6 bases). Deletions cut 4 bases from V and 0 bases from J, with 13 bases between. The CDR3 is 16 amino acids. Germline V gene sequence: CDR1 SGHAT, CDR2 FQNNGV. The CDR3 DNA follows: TGTGCCAGCAGCTCCCCGGGACTCAACTCCTACAATGAGCAGTTCTTC. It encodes CASSSPGLNSYNEQFF.

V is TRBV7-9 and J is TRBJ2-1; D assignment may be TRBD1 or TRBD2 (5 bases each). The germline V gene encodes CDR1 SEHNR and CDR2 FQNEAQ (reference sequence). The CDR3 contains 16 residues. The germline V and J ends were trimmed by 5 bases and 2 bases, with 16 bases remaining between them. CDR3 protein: CASSPRDLPTYNEQFF. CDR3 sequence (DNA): TGTGCCAGCAGCCCCAGGGACCTCCCAACCTACAATGAGCAGTTCTTC.

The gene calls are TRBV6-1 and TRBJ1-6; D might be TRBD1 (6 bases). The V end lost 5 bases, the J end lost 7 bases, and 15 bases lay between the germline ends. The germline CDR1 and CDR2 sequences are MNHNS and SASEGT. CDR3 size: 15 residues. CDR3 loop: CASSQTGSQNSPLHF. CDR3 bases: TGTGCCAGCAGTCAAACAGGGAGTCAAAATTCACCCCTCCACTTT.

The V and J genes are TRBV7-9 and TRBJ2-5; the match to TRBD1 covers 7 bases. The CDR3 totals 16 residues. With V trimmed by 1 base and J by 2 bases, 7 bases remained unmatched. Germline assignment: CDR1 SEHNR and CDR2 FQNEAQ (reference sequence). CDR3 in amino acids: CASSLGGRGNQETQYF. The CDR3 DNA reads TGTGCCAGCAGCTTAGGGGGCAGGGGGAATCAAGAGACCCAGTACTTC.

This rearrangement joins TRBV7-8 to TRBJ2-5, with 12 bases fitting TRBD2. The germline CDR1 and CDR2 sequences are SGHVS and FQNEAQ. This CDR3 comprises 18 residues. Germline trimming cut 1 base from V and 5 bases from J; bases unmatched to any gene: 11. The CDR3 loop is CASSLVGLAGGITETQYF. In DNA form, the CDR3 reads TGTGCCAGCAGCTTAGTCGGGCTAGCGGGGGGGATTACTGAGACCCAGTACTTC.

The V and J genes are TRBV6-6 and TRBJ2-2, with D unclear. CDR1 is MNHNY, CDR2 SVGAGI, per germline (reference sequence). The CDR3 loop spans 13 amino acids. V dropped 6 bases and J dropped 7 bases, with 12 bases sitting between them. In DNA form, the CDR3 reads TGTGCCAGCAGAACGGGCCTCCTCGGGGAGCTGTTTTTT. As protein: CASRTGLLGELFF.

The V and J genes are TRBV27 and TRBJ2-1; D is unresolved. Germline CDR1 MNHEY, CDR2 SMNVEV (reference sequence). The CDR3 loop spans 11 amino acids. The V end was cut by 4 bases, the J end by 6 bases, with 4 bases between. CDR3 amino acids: CASSSSNEQFF. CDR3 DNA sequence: TGTGCCAGCAGTTCTAGCAATGAGCAGTTCTTC.

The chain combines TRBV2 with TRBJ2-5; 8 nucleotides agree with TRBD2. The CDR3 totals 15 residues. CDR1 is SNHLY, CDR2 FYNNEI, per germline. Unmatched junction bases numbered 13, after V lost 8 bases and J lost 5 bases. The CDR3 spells CASSPGLVFGETQYF. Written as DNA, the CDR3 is TGTGCCAGCTCACCGGGACTAGTGTTTGGGGAGACCCAGTACTTC.

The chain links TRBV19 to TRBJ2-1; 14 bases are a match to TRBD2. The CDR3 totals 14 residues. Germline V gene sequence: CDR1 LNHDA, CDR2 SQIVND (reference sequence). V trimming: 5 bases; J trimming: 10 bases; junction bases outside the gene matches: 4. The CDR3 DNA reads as TGTGCCAGTAGTCGACTAGCGGGGGGGGAGGAGCAGTTCTTC. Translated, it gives CASSRLAGGEEQFF.

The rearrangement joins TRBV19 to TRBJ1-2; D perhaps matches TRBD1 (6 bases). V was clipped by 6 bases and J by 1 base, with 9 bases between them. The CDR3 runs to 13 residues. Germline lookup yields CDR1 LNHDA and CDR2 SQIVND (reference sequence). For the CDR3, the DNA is TGTGCCAGTAGAGGACAGTTTAACTATGGCTACACCTTC. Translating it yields CASRGQFNYGYTF.

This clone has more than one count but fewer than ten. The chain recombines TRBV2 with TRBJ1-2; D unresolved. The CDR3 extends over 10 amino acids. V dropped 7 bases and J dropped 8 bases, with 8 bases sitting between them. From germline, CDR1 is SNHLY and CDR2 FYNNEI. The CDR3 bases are TGTGCCAGCATGGGTGGCGGCTACACCTTC. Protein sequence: CASMGGGYTF.

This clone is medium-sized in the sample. CDR3 sequence reads: CASSIARVGYGYTF. CDR3 coding DNA: TGTGCCAGCAGTATCGCCAGGGTGGGCTATGGCTACACCTTC. The V and J genes are TRBV6-1 and TRBJ1-2; D is perhaps TRBD1 (5 bases). The germline CDR1 and CDR2 sequences are MNHNS and SASEGT. The ends were cut back, 5 bases at V and 4 bases at J, with 14 bases in the middle. There are 14 residues in the CDR3.

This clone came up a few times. This chain's CDR3 is CASSLGTTHGQYF. The CDR3 nucleotides are TGTGCCAGCAGCTTAGGGACCACCCATGGGCAGTACTTC. The V gene is TRBV11-2, the J gene TRBJ2-7, with D unclear. Trimming pared 1 base from V and 9 bases from J, leaving 13 bases between. This CDR3 region has 13 residues. Germline V gene sequence: CDR1 SGHAT, CDR2 FQNNGV.

This chain's CDR3 is CASSRTVMNTEAFF. The CDR3 nucleotides read TGTGCCAGCAGCAGGACAGTCATGAACACTGAAGCTTTCTTT. The J gene is TRBJ1-1, the V gene TRBV7-6, with D possibly being TRBD1 (6 bases). The CDR3 length is 14 residues. Germline CDR1 is SGHVS and CDR2 is FNYEAQ. The V end lost 5 bases, the J end lost 0 bases, and 10 bases lay between the germline ends.

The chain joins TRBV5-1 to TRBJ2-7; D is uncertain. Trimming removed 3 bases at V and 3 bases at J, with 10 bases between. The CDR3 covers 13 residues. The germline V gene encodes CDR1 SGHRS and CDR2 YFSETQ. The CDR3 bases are TGCGCCAGCAGCTCACAGACACTCTACGAGCAGTACTTC. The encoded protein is CASSSQTLYEQYF.

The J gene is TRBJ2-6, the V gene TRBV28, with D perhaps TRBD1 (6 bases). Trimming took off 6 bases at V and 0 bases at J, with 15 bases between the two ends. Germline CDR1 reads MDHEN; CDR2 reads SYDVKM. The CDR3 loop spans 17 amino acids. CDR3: CASSGWTVSSGANVLTF. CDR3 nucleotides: TGTGCCAGCAGCGGATGGACAGTAAGCTCTGGGGCCAACGTCCTGACTTTC.

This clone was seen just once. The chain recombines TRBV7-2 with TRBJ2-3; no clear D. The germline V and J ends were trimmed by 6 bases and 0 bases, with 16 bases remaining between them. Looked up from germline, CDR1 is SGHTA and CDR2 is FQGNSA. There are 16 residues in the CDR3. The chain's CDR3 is CASRSTEYASTDTQYF. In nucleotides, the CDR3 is TGTGCCAGCAGGTCAACAGAGTACGCTAGCACAGATACGCAGTATTTT.